This T cell receptor beta chain was sequenced in a study of vaccination and CD4 T cells after COVID-19. CDR1 SGHTA and CDR2 FQGNSA come from the germline V gene. This CDR3 region has 15 residues. The J segment lost 1 base and the V segment lost 5 bases, leaving 4 bases of the junction unmatched. On this clonotype: Its specificity is unknown.

Cultured CD4+ T-cell DNA underwent Oncomine TCR Beta short-read sequencing. A single record per CDR3 protein comes from TCRdb applying MiXCR to the PCR reads. The sample shows about 19,000 distinct CDR3 sequences, 43% of them seen only once. Treatment given: approximately nine-day PBMC culture with coronavirus spike peptide pools or control peptides (ViraFEST assay). Isolation of CD4+ T cells by negative selection took place after more than 9 days of culture. The chain links TRBV7-2 to TRBJ1-3; 8 positions agree with TRBD1. The clonotype originates from a human donor who had recovered from COVID-19. The sequenced sample was CD4+ T cells from blood, cultured in vitro, obtained after SARS-CoV-2 vaccination. The CDR3 spells CASSLTGGSGNTIYF. In DNA, the CDR3 is TGTGCCAGCAGCCTAACAGGGGGATCTGGAAACACCATATATTTT.